This TCR beta chain was captured by sequencing in a study of cytomegalovirus exposure and HLA in healthy donors. Study-level background: Within the Caucasian-associated ancestry cluster were roughly 82% of the approximately 400 genotyped donors. The study's findings and limits: Looking again later, the authors saw that most CMV-associated TCR beta chains seemed HLA-restricted. In a later analysis, at a false discovery rate of 0.05, 16,951 TCR beta sequences were associated with HLA alleles.

The PCR ran on 60 Vbeta and 13 Jbeta primers. TCRdb's copy holds only in-frame clones and misses some; the assay was immunoSEQ multiplex PCR. The sample table sets out 95,000 to 110,000 clones. The V gene's germline CDR1 is MNHEY and CDR2 SMNVEV (reference sequence). Trimming stripped 4 bases from V and 5 bases from J, with 7 bases between. This CDR3 is built from 12 residues. The donors were healthy bone marrow donors. About this clone: The antigen is not known.

V and J are TRBV27 and TRBJ2-3; the D is unclear. Input material: PBMCs. The origin of this receptor is a middle-aged man in good health and CMV-seronegative. CDR3 residues: CASSSFRDTQYF. In DNA, the CDR3 is TGTGCCAGCAGTTCATTCAGAGATACGCAGTATTTT.